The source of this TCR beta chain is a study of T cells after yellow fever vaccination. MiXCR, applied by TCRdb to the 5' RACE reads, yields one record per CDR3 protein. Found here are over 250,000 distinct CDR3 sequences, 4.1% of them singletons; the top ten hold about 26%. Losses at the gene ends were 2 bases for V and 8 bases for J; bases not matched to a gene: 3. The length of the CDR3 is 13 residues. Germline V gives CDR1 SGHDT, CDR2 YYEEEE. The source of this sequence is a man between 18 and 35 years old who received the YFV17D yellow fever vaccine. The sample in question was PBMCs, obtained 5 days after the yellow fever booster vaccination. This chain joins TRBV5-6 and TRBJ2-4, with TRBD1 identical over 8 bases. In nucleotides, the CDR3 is TGTGCCAGCAGCTTCGGACAGGGCTACATTCAGTACTTC. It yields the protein CASSFGQGYIQYF.